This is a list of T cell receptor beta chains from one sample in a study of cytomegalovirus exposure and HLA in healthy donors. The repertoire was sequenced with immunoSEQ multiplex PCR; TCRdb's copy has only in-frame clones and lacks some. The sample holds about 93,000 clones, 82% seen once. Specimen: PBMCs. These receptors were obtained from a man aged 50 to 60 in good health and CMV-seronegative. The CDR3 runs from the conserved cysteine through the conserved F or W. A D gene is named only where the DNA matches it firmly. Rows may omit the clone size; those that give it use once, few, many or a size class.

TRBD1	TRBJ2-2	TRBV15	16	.	TGTGCCACCAGCAGGTTGCCGGGACAGGGAACCGGGGAGCTGTTTTTT	CATSRLPGQGTGELFF
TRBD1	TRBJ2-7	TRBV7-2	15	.	TGTGCCAGCAGCCCACTCGGGACAGGGGAGGGCGAGCAGTACTTC	CASSPLGTGEGEQYF
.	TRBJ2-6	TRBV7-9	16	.	TGTGCCAGCAAACAGGGCCTCCGGGATGGGGCCAACGTCCTGACTTTC	CASKQGLRDGANVLTF
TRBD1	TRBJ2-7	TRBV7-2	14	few	TGTGCCAGCAGCTTCGGACAGGGGGCGTTCGAGCAGTACTTC	CASSFGQGAFEQYF
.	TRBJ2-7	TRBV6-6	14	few	TGTGCCAGCATCCCGGGAACCTATTCCTACGAGCAGTACTTC	CASIPGTYSYEQYF
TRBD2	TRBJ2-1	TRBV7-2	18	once	TGTGCCAGCAGCTTATTCTCTTCTAGCGGGAGGATCCCGGGAGAGCAGTTCTTC	CASSLFSSSGRIPGEQFF
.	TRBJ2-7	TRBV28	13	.	TGTGCCAGCAGTTCGGGACAATCATACGAGCAGTACTTC	CASSSGQSYEQYF
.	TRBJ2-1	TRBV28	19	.	.	CASSSTFGSSGPSYNEQFF
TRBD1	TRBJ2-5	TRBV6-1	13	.	TGTGCCAGCGCTTCGGACAGGGAAGAGACCCAGTACTTC	CASASDREETQYF
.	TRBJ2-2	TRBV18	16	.	TGTGCCAGCTCATCAATCCGAGGGTTCAACACCGGGGAGCTGTTTTTT	CASSSIRGFNTGELFF
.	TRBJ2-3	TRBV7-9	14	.	TGTGCCAGCAGTGGTATAACGGGCACAGATACGCAGTATTTT	CASSGITGTDTQYF
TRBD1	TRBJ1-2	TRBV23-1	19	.	TGCGCCAGCAGTCAATCGCGGGGACCTCAGGGGGCGCGGAACTATGGCTACACCTTC	CASSQSRGPQGARNYGYTF
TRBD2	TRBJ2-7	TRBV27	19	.	TGTGCCAGCAGTTTATCGAGACAGGGCCCGACTAGCGGGTACTACGGGCAGTACTTC	CASSLSRQGPTSGYYGQYF
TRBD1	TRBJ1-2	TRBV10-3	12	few	TGTGCCACCGAAGTGACAGGGGGCGGCTACACCTTC	CATEVTGGGYTF
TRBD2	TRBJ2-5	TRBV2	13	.	TGTGCCAGTACGACTAGCGCGGAAGAGACCCAGTACTTC	CASTTSAEETQYF
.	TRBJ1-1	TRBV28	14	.	TGTGCCAGCAGTCCCGCACAGCTTAACACTGAAGCTTTCTTT	CASSPAQLNTEAFF
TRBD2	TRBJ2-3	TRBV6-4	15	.	TGTGCCAGCAGGAACGGACTAGCCCGCACAGATACGCAGTATTTT	CASRNGLARTDTQYF
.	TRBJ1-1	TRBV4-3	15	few	TGCGCCAGCAGCCAAGTGCGGATAAGGAACACTGAAGCTTTCTTT	CASSQVRIRNTEAFF
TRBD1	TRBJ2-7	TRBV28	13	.	TGTGCCAGCAGTTCTCGGACAGGGCAGGAGCAGTACTTC	CASSSRTGQEQYF
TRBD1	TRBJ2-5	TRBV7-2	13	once	TGTGCCAGCAGCCCCGGACAGGGGAAGACCCAGTACTTC	CASSPGQGKTQYF
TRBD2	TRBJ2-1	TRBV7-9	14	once	TGTGCCAGCAGCAAGGAGATGACGGCGGGAGAGGGGTTCTTC	CASSKEMTAGEGFF
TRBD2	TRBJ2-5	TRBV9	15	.	TGTGCCAGCAGCGGCGGGGGGGGGAACCAAGAGACCCAGTACTTC	CASSGGGGNQETQYF
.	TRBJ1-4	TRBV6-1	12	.	TGTGCCAGCACCGGGACTAATGAAAAACTGTTTTTT	CASTGTNEKLFF
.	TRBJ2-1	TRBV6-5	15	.	TGTGCCAGCAGGAAGGGGGTCTCGGGGTACAATGAGCAGTTCTTC	CASRKGVSGYNEQFF
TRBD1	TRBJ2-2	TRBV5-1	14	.	TGCGCCAGCAGCTTGGGACAGGGATCCGGGGAGCTGTTTTTT	CASSLGQGSGELFF
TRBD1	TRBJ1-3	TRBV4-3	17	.	TGCGCCAGCAGCCAGCGGGACAGGCAGTACACTGGAAACACCATATATTTT	CASSQRDRQYTGNTIYF
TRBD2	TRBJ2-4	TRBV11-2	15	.	TGTGCCAGCAGCTTACTAACTAGCGTCGGAAACATTCAGTACTTC	CASSLLTSVGNIQYF
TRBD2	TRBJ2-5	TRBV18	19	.	TGTGCCAGCTCACCACGAAGACTAGCGGGAGGGCCTCCTCAAGAGACCCAGTACTTC	CASSPRRLAGGPPQETQYF